The clone carrying this T cell receptor (beta chain) was observed a few times. Template switching introduced a universal primer site, and the cDNA bore unique molecular identifiers. TCRdb used MiXCR to reprocess the 5' RACE reads, holding one entry per CDR3 protein. The profile shows 700,000 or so distinct CDR3 sequences, 21% of them singletons. The sample is drawn from a study of identical twins. Trimming took 3 bases from V and 7 from J; bases not matched to a gene: 7. Germline loops: CDR1 SGHKS, CDR2 YYEKEE (reference sequence). There are 15 residues in the CDR3. These data were also reused for a study on T cells expressing NK-cell markers.

This TCR came from a young woman in good health. The chain links TRBV5-5 to TRBJ2-1; 10 positions agree with TRBD1. The sequenced material came from PBMCs. The CDR3 DNA is TGTGCCAGCAGCTGGGACAGGGGTCCTTCAAATGAGCAGTTCTTC. Its translation is CASSWDRGPSNEQFF. Using reference TRBV5-5 and TRBJ2-1 for the parts outside the CDR3, the full variable domain is DAGVTQSPTHLIKTRGQQVTLRCSPISGHKSVSWYQQVLGQGPQFIFQYYEKEERGRGNFPDRFSARQFPNYSSELNVNALLLGDSALYLCASSWDRGPSNEQFFGPGTRLTVL.